Below, 25 T cell receptor beta chains from the same sample are listed, as sequenced in a study of blood T cell repertoires in COVID-19. Generated by immunoSEQ multiplex PCR, the TCRdb table keeps only in-frame clones and is missing some. The table includes approximately 200,000 clones, around 86% detected once. Sequencing used PBMCs or T cells enriched from blood (not recorded which). The source is a man aged 25-45 years in a cohort exposed to, infected with or recovered from COVID-19 (not recorded which).

The chain recombines TRBV7-9 with TRBJ2-5, with 8 bases aligning to TRBD2. J gave up 4 bases and V 6 bases, and 10 bases lay outside the gene matches. Germline values: CDR1 SEHNR, CDR2 FQNEAQ (reference sequence). The CDR3 has 15 amino acids. CDR3 in DNA: TGTGCCAGCAGGGTACAAGCGGGAGCAGGAGAGACCCAGTACTTC. It is translated as CASRVQAGAGETQYF. Combining the CDR3 with reference TRBV7-9 and TRBJ2-5 gives the whole variable domain DTGVSQNPRHKITKRGQNVTFRCDPISEHNRLYWYRQTLGQGPEFLTYFQNEAQLEKSRLLSDRFSAERPKGSFSTLEIQRTEQGDSAMYLCASRVQAGAGETQYFGPGTRLLVL.

V gene TRBV7-9 combines with J gene TRBJ2-2, with D perhaps TRBD2 (6 bases). Germline V lookup: CDR1 SEHNR, CDR2 FQNEAQ (reference sequence). Trimming removed 2 bases from V and 0 bases from J, with 16 bases in between. This CDR3 comprises 18 residues. Here the CDR3 reads CASSLSVGGTSNTGELFF. The CDR3 DNA follows: TGTGCCAGCAGCTTAAGTGTTGGAGGGACTTCGAACACCGGGGAGCTGTTTTTT.

This chain links TRBV29-1 with TRBJ2-7; 7 bases are shared with TRBD2. The CDR3 loop spans 13 amino acids. V was pared by 7 bases and J by 0 bases, with 6 bases of the junction left unmatched. The germline CDR1 and CDR2 sequences are SQVTM and ANQGSEA. CDR3 amino acids: CSASGRGSYEQYF. In DNA form, the CDR3 reads TGCAGCGCCTCAGGGAGGGGCTCCTACGAGCAGTACTTC.

The chain joins TRBV5-5 to TRBJ2-7, with D possibly being TRBD2 (5 bases). This CDR3 has 14 residues. Germline CDR1 reads SGHKS; CDR2 reads YYEKEE (reference sequence). The V gene lost 2 bases and the J gene lost 3 bases, with 12 bases spanning the gap. The CDR3 is CASSLGPGIYEQYF. CDR3 nucleotides: TGTGCCAGCAGCTTAGGGCCGGGAATCTACGAGCAGTACTTC.

This chain connects TRBV28 to TRBJ2-3; D unclear. The germline CDR1 and CDR2 sequences are MDHEN and SYDVKM. The V end lost 3 bases, the J end lost 2 bases, and 6 bases lay between the germline ends. The CDR3 runs 13 residues. CDR3 nucleotide sequence: TGTGCCAGCAGTTTCCAGTTCACAGATACGCAGTATTTT. Translating it yields CASSFQFTDTQYF.

The chain joins TRBV28 to TRBJ1-3; possible D gene TRBD1, 6 bases. V lost 3 bases and J 3 bases, leaving 12 bases between the germline ends. Germline CDR1 MDHEN, CDR2 SYDVKM. CDR3 length: 15 amino acids. The chain's CDR3 is CASSFGGAGGNTIYF. For the CDR3, the DNA is TGTGCCAGCAGTTTTGGGGGGGCCGGTGGAAACACCATATATTTT.

V and J are TRBV27 and TRBJ2-7; 7 bases match TRBD2. The trim removed 5 bases at V and 2 bases at J, leaving 9 bases unmatched. Germline CDR1 MNHEY, CDR2 SMNVEV (reference sequence). The CDR3 spans 15 residues. The CDR3 sequence is CASSDQGRGAYEQYF. DNA for the CDR3: TGTGCCAGCAGTGACCAGGGACGGGGGGCCTACGAGCAGTACTTC.

The chain links TRBV29-1 to TRBJ2-1; 8 bases match TRBD1. Trimming took 7 bases from V and 8 from J; bases not matched to a gene: 7. The germline V gene encodes CDR1 SQVTM and CDR2 ANQGSEA. The CDR3 length is 12 residues. The CDR3 protein is CSAQDRGDEQFF. The CDR3 bases are TGCAGCGCCCAAGACAGGGGCGATGAGCAGTTCTTC.

The chain is built from TRBV7-9 and TRBJ1-2; 8 nucleotides align to TRBD1. The V gene end was trimmed by 1 base and the J gene end by 7 bases; junction bases not matched to a gene: 5. The CDR3 sequence is 14 residues long. Germline assignment: CDR1 SEHNR and CDR2 FQNEAQ (reference sequence). CDR3 nucleotides: TGTGCCAGCAGCTTAGTGGACAGGGCGGGTGGCTACACCTTC. Protein sequence: CASSLVDRAGGYTF.

The chain employs TRBV19 and TRBJ1-1; maybe TRBD1 (5 bases). Germline CDR1 reads LNHDA; CDR2 reads SQIVND (reference sequence). V was pared by 7 bases and J by 5 bases, with 14 bases between. The CDR3 consists of 13 residues. The CDR3 sequence: CASKIGRATEAFF. The CDR3 DNA is TGTGCCAGTAAAATCGGCAGGGCGACTGAAGCTTTCTTT.

The chain carries TRBV19 and TRBJ2-7, with a weak D call TRBD2 (6 bases). Trimming stripped 0 bases from V and 7 bases from J, with 13 bases between. The CDR3 covers 14 residues. The germline CDR1 and CDR2 sequences are LNHDA and SQIVND (reference sequence). For the CDR3, the DNA is TGTGCCAGTAGTATAGAGGAGGGATTGAGTGAGCAGTACTTC. It encodes CASSIEEGLSEQYF.

The V and J genes are TRBV7-2 and TRBJ1-6; TRBD1 might be the D (6 bases). The CDR3 has 17 amino acids. Trimming took 5 bases from V and 7 from J, leaving 21 bases between them. Germline V gene sequence: CDR1 SGHTA, CDR2 FQGNSA. CDR3 DNA: TGTGCCAGCAGCCAAAATAACTACAGGGTATTCAATTCACCCCTCCACTTT. It encodes CASSQNNYRVFNSPLHF.

This sequence joins TRBV24-1 and TRBJ1-5; D call uncertain. The V gene lost 3 bases and the J gene lost 6 bases, with 14 bases spanning the gap. In germline, CDR1 is KGHDR, CDR2 SFDVKD. CDR3 size: 15 residues. CDR3 nucleotides: TGTGCCACCAGTGATCCGGGAATCCCGAGTCAGCCCCAGCATTTT. Its translation: CATSDPGIPSQPQHF.

The gene calls are TRBV11-2 and TRBJ2-3, with 8 nucleotides matching TRBD2. V lost 4 bases and J lost 3; bases outside the gene matches: 6. CDR1 is SGHAT, CDR2 FQNNGV, per germline. The CDR3 totals 15 residues. CDR3 DNA sequence: TGTGCCAGCAGCTCCCCGGGACTAGTGACAGATACGCAGTATTTT. Its translation: CASSSPGLVTDTQYF.

This clone occurred once. The J gene is TRBJ2-7, the V gene TRBV3-1 (or the pseudogene TRBV3-2); TRBD1 matches 9 bases. This CDR3 is built from 14 residues. CDR1 LGHDT and CDR2 YNNKEL come from the germline V gene (reference sequence). The trim removed 4 bases at V and 3 bases at J, leaving 4 bases unmatched. The CDR3 sequence is CASSLRDRVYEQYF. CDR3 nucleotide sequence: TGTGCCAGCAGCCTCCGGGACAGGGTCTACGAGCAGTACTTC.

The rearrangement links TRBV19 to TRBJ1-5; 9 bases line up with TRBD1. Losses at the gene ends were 6 bases for V and 11 bases for J; bases not matched to a gene: 8. This CDR3 region has 13 residues. The germline V gene encodes CDR1 LNHDA and CDR2 SQIVND (reference sequence). CDR3 loop: CASSQLRQGAQHF. The CDR3 DNA sequence: TGTGCCAGTAGCCAGCTCCGACAGGGGGCCCAGCATTTT. The full variable domain, its missing parts supplied by reference TRBV19 and TRBJ1-5, is DGGITQSPKYLFRKEGQNVTLSCEQNLNHDAMYWYRQDPGQGLRLIYYSQIVNDFQKGDIAEGYSVSREKKESFPLTVTSAQKNPTAFYLCASSQLRQGAQHFGDGTRLSIL.

The chain recombines TRBV27 with TRBJ1-2; a weak D match, TRBD1 (6 bases). The CDR3 length is 19 residues. V lost 9 bases and J 4 bases, leaving 33 bases between the germline ends. CDR1 is MNHEY and CDR2 is SMNVEV in the germline V gene (reference sequence). CDR3 sequence: CARVTGNKLRFLGLYGYTF. For the CDR3, the DNA is TGTGCCAGGGTGACAGGAAATAAATTGAGGTTTCTAGGGCTCTATGGCTACACCTTC.

J is TRBJ2-1 and V is TRBV7-9; the match to TRBD2 covers 11 bases. Germline CDR1 and CDR2: SEHNR and FQNEAQ (reference sequence). CDR3 length: 13 amino acids. Germline trimming cut 10 bases from V and 5 bases from J; bases unmatched to any gene: 4. The CDR3 DNA follows: TGTGCCATCCAGGGACTAGCGGACAATGAGCAGTTCTTC. Residues: CAIQGLADNEQFF.

The rearrangement links TRBV27 to TRBJ1-4, with TRBD1 identical over 7 bases. V dropped 6 bases and J dropped 5; count of bases not matched to a gene: 12. Germline CDR1 reads MNHEY; CDR2 reads SMNVEV (reference sequence). The CDR3 spans 16 residues. DNA for the CDR3: TGTGCCAGCAGACCTCACAGGGGTGCGGGAAATGAAAAACTGTTTTTT. It specifies CASRPHRGAGNEKLFF.

This sequence joins TRBV7-6 and TRBJ2-5; weak D call: TRBD1 (6 bases). Trimming removed 3 bases from V and 2 bases from J, with 19 bases in between. There are 17 residues in the CDR3. CDR1 and CDR2 (germline): SGHVS, FNYEAQ. The CDR3 region is CASSFLQGYGKQETQYF. In DNA, the CDR3 is TGTGCCAGCAGCTTTCTGCAGGGGTACGGTAAGCAAGAGACCCAGTACTTC.

The rearrangement joins TRBV20-1 to TRBJ2-7; 9 bases fit TRBD2. The CDR3 extends over 16 amino acids. Germline trimming cut 3 bases from V and 2 bases from J; bases unmatched to any gene: 11. Germline loops: CDR1 DFQATT, CDR2 SNEGSKA (reference sequence). CDR3 sequence reads: CSASALGTSIAYEQYF. The CDR3 DNA is TGCAGTGCTAGTGCCCTGGGGACTAGCATCGCCTACGAGCAGTACTTC.

The chain is built from TRBV11-2 and TRBJ2-2, with 10 bases aligning to TRBD2. This CDR3 comprises 17 residues. CDR1 is SGHAT and CDR2 is FQNNGV in the germline V gene. Unmatched junction bases numbered 5, after V lost 3 bases and J lost 1 base. The CDR3 here is CASSLLTSGVNTGELFF. The DNA of the CDR3 is TGTGCCAGCAGCTTGCTAACTAGCGGGGTGAACACCGGGGAGCTGTTTTTT.

J is TRBJ1-2 and V is TRBV4-2; tentative D call: TRBD1 (6 bases). V was pared by 6 bases and J by 5 bases, with 10 bases between. The CDR3 extends over 12 amino acids. CDR1 LGHNA and CDR2 YNFKEQ come from the germline V gene. CDR3 protein: CASRPTGYGYTF. The CDR3 bases are TGTGCCAGCAGACCGACAGGATATGGCTACACCTTC.

The chain has TRBV2 and TRBJ1-6; unclear D gene. From germline, CDR1 is SNHLY and CDR2 FYNNEI. V was pared by 10 bases and J by 6 bases, with 13 bases between. This CDR3 spans 13 amino acids. CDR3 loop: CATRLAGNSPLHF. CDR3 nucleotide sequence: TGTGCCACCAGGCTTGCCGGTAATTCACCCCTCCACTTT.

V gene TRBV4-1 combines with J gene TRBJ2-1, with no clear D. Germline assignment: CDR1 MGHRA and CDR2 YSYEKL. V dropped 4 bases and J dropped 2 bases, with 9 bases sitting between them. The CDR3 runs 14 residues. The CDR3 nucleotides read TGCGCCAGCAGCCCGATCCGGGCCTACAATGAGCAGTTCTTC. This gives the protein CASSPIRAYNEQFF.